This TCR beta chain comes out of a study of response to subunit inactivated influenza vaccine. Study-wide findings and caveats: Authors suggested each seasonal influenza vaccination recruits few new T cells.

TCRdb passed the RT-PCR reads through MiXCR, listing each CDR3 protein once. The sample shows 500,000 to 550,000 distinct CDR3 sequences, less than 10% of them seen only once. Trimming left V 3 bases short and J 3 bases short, with 12 bases between. CDR3 length: 15 residues. This clonotype has at least ten counts. What it binds is not known. This chain uses TRBV12-3 or TRBV12-4 with TRBJ2-1, with D maybe TRBD1 (6 bases). This material consisted of PBMCs from blood, taken 23 months after vaccination. The receptor was derived from a man aged 50-75 years who received an inactivated influenza vaccine. CDR3 sequence: CASSFLGTIYNEQFF. The CDR3 DNA is TGTGCCAGCAGTTTTCTCGGGACAATCTACAATGAGCAGTTCTTC.